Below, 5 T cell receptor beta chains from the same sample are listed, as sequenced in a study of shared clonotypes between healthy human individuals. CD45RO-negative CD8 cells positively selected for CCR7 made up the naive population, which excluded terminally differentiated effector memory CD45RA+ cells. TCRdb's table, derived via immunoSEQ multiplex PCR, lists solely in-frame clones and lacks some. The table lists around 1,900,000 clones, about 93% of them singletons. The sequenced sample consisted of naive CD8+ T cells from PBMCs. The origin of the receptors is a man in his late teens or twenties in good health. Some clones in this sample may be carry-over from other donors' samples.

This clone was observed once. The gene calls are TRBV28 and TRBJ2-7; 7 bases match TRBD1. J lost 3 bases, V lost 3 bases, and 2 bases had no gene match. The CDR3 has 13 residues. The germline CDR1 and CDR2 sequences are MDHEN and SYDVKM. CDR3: CASSFQGVYEQYF. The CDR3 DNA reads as TGTGCCAGCAGTTTCCAGGGGGTCTACGAGCAGTACTTC.

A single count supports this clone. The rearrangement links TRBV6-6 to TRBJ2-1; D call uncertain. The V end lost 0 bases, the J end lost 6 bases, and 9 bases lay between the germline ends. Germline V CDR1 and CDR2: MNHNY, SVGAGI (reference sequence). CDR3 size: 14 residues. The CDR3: CASSYSFPANEQFF. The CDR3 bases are TGTGCCAGCAGTTACTCTTTCCCTGCCAATGAGCAGTTCTTC.

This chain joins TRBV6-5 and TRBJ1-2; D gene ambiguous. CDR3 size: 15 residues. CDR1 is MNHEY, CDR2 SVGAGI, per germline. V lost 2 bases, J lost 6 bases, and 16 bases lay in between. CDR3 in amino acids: CASSYLASAGDGYTF. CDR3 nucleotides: TGTGCCAGCAGTTACCTGGCCAGCGCGGGTGATGGCTACACCTTC.

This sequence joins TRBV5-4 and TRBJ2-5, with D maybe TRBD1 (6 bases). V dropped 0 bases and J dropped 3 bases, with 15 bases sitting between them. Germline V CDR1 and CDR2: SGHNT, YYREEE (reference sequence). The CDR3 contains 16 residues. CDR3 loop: CASSLARAGAEETQYF. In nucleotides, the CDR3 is TGTGCCAGCAGCTTGGCCAGGGCAGGGGCCGAAGAGACCCAGTACTTC.

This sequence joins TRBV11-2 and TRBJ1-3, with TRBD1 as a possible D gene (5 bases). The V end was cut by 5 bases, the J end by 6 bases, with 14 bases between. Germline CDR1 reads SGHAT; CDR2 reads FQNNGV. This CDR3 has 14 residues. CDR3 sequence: CASSPPSGANTIYF. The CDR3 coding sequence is TGTGCCAGCAGCCCCCCCAGTGGGGCAAACACCATATATTTT. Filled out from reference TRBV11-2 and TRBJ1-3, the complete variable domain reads EAGVAQSPRYKIIEKRQSVAFWCNPISGHATLYWYQQILGQGPKLLIQFQNNGVVDDSQLPKDRFSAERLKGVDSTLKIQPAKLEDSAVYLCASSPPSGANTIYFGEGSWLTVV.